This T cell receptor beta chain was obtained from a study of T cell repertoires in cytomegalovirus infection. General study results and limits: Carriers of CMV plus the relevant HLA were identified by cumulative public TCR beta family frequency.

From the reads, TCRdb called clonotypes with MiXCR, one entry per CDR3 protein. In the table there are just over 300,000 distinct CDR3 sequences, under 20% of which are singletons. Germline trimming cut 7 bases from V and 9 bases from J; bases unmatched to any gene: 12. The germline CDR1 and CDR2 sequences are MDHEN and SYDVKM. There are 15 residues in the CDR3. In this sample, this clonotype turned up many times. Its antigen is unidentified. The sequence was collected from a human donor in good health (CMV status not recorded). Some clones in this sample may be carry-over from other donors' samples. Sequencing was done on a sample of PBMCs. The chain employs TRBV28 and TRBJ2-1; 10 bases agree with TRBD2. The CDR3 spells CASNQGASGGSEQFF. For the CDR3, the DNA is TGTGCCAGCAATCAGGGGGCTAGCGGGGGTAGTGAGCAGTTCTTC.